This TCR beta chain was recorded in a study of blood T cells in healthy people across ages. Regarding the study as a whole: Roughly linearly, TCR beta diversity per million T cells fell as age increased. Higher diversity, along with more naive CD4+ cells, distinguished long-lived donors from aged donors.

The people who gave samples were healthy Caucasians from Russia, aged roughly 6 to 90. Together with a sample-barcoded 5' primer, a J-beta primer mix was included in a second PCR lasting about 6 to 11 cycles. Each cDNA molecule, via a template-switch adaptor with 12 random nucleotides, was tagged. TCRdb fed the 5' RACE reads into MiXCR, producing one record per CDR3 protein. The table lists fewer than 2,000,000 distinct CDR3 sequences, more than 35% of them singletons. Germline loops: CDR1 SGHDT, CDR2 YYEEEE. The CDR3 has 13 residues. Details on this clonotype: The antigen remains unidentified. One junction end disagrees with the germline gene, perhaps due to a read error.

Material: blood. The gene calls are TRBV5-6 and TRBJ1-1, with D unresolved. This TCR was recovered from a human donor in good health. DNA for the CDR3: TGTGTCAGCAGCCCAAACATGAACACTGAAGCTTTCTTT. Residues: CVSSPNMNTEAFF.